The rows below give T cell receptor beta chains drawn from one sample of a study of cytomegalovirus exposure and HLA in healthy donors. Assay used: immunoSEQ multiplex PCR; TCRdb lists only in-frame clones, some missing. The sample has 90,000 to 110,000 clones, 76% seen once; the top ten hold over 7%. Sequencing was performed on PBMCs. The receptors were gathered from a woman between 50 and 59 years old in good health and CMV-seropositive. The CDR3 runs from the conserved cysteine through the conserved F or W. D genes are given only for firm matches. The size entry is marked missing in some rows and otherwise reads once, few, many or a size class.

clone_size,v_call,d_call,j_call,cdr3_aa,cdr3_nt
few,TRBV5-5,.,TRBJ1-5,CASRPVGGAGNQPQHF,TGTGCCAGCAGGCCAGTAGGGGGGGCTGGCAATCAGCCCCAGCATTTT
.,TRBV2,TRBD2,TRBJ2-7,CASRGGYTYEQYF,TGTGCCAGCAGGGGGGGGTATACCTACGAGCAGTACTTC
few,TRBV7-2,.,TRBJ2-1,CASSSRGAERWEQFF,TGTGCCAGCAGCTCCCGTGGGGCCGAGCGCTGGGAGCAGTTCTTC
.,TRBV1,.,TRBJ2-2,CTSSGMRKDSYTGELFF,TGCACCAGCAGCGGGATGAGAAAGGACAGCTATACCGGGGAGCTGTTTTTT
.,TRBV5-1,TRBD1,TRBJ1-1,CASSLGRVRGRRAEAFF,TGCGCCAGCAGCTTGGGAAGGGTAAGGGGGCGAAGAGCTGAAGCTTTCTTT
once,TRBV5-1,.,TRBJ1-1,CASSLTGNTEAFF,TGCGCCAGCAGCTTGACGGGGAACACTGAAGCTTTCTTT
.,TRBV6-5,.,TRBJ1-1,CASSRSGRSTEAFF,TGTGCCAGCAGTCGATCAGGGAGGTCCACTGAAGCTTTCTTT
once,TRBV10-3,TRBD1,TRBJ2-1,CASQGTGGNEQFF,TGTGCCAGCCAAGGGACAGGGGGCAATGAGCAGTTCTTC
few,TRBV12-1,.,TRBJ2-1,CASSLHERHTDNEQFF,TGTGCCAGCAGCCTCCACGAAAGACACACTGACAATGAGCAGTTCTTC
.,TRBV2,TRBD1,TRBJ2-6,CASRRDRVIRVSGANGLTF,TGTGCCAGCAGGAGGGACAGGGTAATTCGGGTCTCTGGGGCCAACGGCCTGACTTTC
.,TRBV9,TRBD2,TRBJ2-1,CASSVGDAGGRDEQFF,TGTGCCAGCAGCGTAGGAGACGCGGGGGGCCGGGATGAGCAGTTCTTC
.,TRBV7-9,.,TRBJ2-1,CASSLEGGEFF,TGTGCCAGCAGCTTAGAGGGGGGGGAGTTCTTC
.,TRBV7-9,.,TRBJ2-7,CSSSPPSGTKGEQYF,TGTTCCAGCAGCCCCCCTTCGGGAACTAAAGGGGAGCAGTACTTC
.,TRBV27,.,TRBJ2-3,CAARRGSYASDTQYF,TGTGCCGCAAGGAGGGGTTCTTATGCCTCCGATACGCAGTATTTT
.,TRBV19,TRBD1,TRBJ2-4,CASSIGQGIEAKNIQYF,TGTGCCAGTAGTATCGGACAGGGGATCGAGGCCAAAAACATTCAGTACTTC